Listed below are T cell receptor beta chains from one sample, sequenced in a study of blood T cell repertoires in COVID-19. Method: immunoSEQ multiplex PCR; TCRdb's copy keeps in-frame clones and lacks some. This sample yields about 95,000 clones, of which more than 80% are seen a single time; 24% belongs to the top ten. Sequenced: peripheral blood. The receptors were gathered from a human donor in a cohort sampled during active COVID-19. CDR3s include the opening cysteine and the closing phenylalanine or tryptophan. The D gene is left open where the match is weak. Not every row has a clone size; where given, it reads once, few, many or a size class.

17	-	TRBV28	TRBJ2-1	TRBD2	TGTGCCAGCAGTTTATTCTCGGGACTAGCGGGAAGCAATGAGCAGTTCTTC	CASSLFSGLAGSNEQFF
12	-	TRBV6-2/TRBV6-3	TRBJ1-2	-	TGTGCCAGCAGTTACGGGAGCTATGGCTACACCTTC	CASSYGSYGYTF
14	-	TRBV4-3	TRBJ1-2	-	TGCGCCAGCAGCCAAGACTCAGGGGTCGGAGGCTACACCTTC	CASSQDSGVGGYTF
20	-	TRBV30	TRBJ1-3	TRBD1	TGTGCCTGGAGTGACTCCTCCGGGACAGAGCCTTTTTTCTCTGGAAACACCATATATTTT	CAWSDSSGTEPFFSGNTIYF
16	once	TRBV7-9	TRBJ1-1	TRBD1	TGTGCCAGCAGCTTTTGGACAGGGGGCTTGAACACTGAAGCTTTCTTT	CASSFWTGGLNTEAFF
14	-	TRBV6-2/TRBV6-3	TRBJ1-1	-	TGTGCCAGCAGTACGCCGAGCGGACGGTTTGAAGCTTTCTTT	CASSTPSGRFEAFF
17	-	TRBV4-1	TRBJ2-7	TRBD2	TGCGCCAGCAGCCAAGGGCTTGGGGCTAGCGGGGGGTACGAGCAGTACTTC	CASSQGLGASGGYEQYF
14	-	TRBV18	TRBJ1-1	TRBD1	TGTGCCAGCTCACCACCTGGACAGGGGGTTGGAGCTTTCTTT	CASSPPGQGVGAFF
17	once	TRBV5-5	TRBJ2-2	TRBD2	TGTGCCAGCAGCTCGGGACTAGCGGGGTCGAACACCGGGGAGCTGTTTTTT	CASSSGLAGSNTGELFF
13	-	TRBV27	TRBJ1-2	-	TGTGCCAGCAGTTTAATCGCAGGGACAGGCTACACCTTC	CASSLIAGTGYTF
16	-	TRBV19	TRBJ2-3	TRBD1	TGTGCCAGTAGTATGTTTGGGACAGGGACCACAGATACGCAGTATTTT	CASSMFGTGTTDTQYF
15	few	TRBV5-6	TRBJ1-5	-	TGTGCCAGCAGCTGGGGCGGGGGCGGCAATCAGCCCCAGCATTTT	CASSWGGGGNQPQHF
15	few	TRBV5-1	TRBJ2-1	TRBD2	TGCGCCAGCAGCTTGGACGGGGGGACCTACAATGAGCAGTTCTTC	CASSLDGGTYNEQFF
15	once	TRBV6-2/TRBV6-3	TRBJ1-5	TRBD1	TGTGCCAGCAGTTACTCGGGGACAGGGGCTCAGCCCCAGCATTTT	CASSYSGTGAQPQHF
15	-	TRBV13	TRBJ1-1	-	TGTGCCAGCAGCCTAACCCCCAGGGGCAACACTGAAGCTTTCTTT	CASSLTPRGNTEAFF
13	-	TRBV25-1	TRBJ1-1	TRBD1	TGTGCCAGCAGGGACAGGGTGAACACTGAAGCTTTCTTT	CASRDRVNTEAFF
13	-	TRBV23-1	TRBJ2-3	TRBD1	TGCGCCAGCACCGGGACAGAGGGGCGTACGCAGTATTTT	CASTGTEGRTQYF